This TCR beta chain was identified in a study of cytomegalovirus exposure and HLA in healthy donors. Study-level information: Most donors, about 82% of 398 genotyped, fell in the Caucasian-associated ancestry cluster. Overall study findings and caveats: The productive fraction for most TCR beta V segments was about 87% or about 30% in an earlier analysis.

Details on this clone: What it binds is unknown.

V was pared by 1 base and J by 2 bases, with 9 bases between. In germline, CDR1 is SGHTA, CDR2 FQGNSA. This CDR3 spans 14 amino acids. The PCR ran on 60 Vbeta and 13 Jbeta primers. Sequencing was performed with immunoSEQ multiplex PCR; in TCRdb, only in-frame clones are kept and a portion is missing. This table has some 200,000 clones, 70% appearing once. The sequenced material came from PBMCs. The chain joins TRBV7-2 to TRBJ2-7; D remains ambiguous. The origin of this receptor is a man aged 35 to 55 in good health and CMV-seropositive. Written as DNA, the CDR3 is TGTGCCAGCAGCTTAGATTCTGTAGCCTACGAGCAGTACTTC. Amino acid sequence: CASSLDSVAYEQYF.